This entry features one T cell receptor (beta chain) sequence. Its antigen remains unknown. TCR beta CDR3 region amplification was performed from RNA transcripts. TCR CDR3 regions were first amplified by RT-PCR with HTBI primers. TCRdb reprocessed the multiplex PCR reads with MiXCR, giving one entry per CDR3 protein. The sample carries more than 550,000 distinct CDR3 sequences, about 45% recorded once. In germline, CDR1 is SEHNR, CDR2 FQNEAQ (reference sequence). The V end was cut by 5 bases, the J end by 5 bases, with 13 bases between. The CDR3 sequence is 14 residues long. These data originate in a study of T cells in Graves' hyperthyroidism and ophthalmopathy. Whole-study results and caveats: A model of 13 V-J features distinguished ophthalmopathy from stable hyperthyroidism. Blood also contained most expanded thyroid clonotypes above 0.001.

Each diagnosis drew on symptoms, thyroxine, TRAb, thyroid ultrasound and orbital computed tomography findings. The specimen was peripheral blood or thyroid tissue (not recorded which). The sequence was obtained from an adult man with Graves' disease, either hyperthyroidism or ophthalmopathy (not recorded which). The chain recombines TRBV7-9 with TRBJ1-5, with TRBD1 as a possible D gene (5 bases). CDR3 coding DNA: TGTGCCAGCAGCCGTGGGACCCCTGATCAGCCCCAGCATTTT. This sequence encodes CASSRGTPDQPQHF.